These 18 T cell receptor beta chains came from one sample sequenced in a study of post-analysis software for immune sequencing data. Study results and caveats: Elevated frequency relative to controls characterized four or five TRBV segments in patients, TRBV5-6, TRBV5-1 and TRBV20-1 among them.

These receptors have no identified antigens. cDNA libraries for TCR beta contained unique molecular identifiers. In TCRdb, the PCR reads were re-called with MiXCR into one record per CDR3 protein. The table includes fewer than 900,000 distinct CDR3 sequences, around 42% detected once. Sequencing input: blood. The receptors were gathered from a girl under 18 with multiple sclerosis.

This clonotype was found once. This chain links TRBV7-9 with TRBJ2-1; D is undetermined. The CDR3 is 12 residues long. CDR1 SEHNR and CDR2 FQNEAQ come from the germline V gene (reference sequence). V was shortened by 0 bases and J by 10 bases, with 7 bases between the two germline ends. CDR3 residues: CASSLAAPEQFF. CDR3 nucleotides: TGTGCCAGCAGCTTAGCGGCTCCCGAGCAGTTCTTC.

V usage is TRBV6-4 and J usage is TRBJ2-1; D not certain. The CDR3 is 13 residues long. Germline CDR1 is MRHNA and CDR2 is SNTAGT. V was clipped by 0 bases and J by 5 bases, with 5 bases between them. The CDR3 loop is CASSDSQNNEQFF. The CDR3 DNA sequence: TGTGCCAGCAGTGACTCACAAAACAATGAGCAGTTCTTC.

The CDR3 region is CSVERAGGYTEAFF. CDR3 nucleotide sequence: TGCAGCGTTGAGAGGGCCGGGGGATACACTGAAGCTTTCTTT. The chain couples TRBV29-1 to TRBJ1-1, with D maybe TRBD1 (5 bases). Trimming removed 3 bases from V and 3 bases from J, with 14 bases in between. CDR3 size: 14 residues. The germline V gene encodes CDR1 SQVTM and CDR2 ANQGSEA.

This chain uses TRBV6-1 with TRBJ2-1; a possible D gene is TRBD2 (6 bases). The CDR3 contains 13 residues. CDR1 and CDR2 from the germline V gene are MNHNS and SASEGT. V was clipped by 2 bases and J by 16 bases, with 18 bases between them. The CDR3 DNA sequence: TGTGCCAGCAGTGAATGGGGGGATGCTGAAGCTTTCTTC. Translation gives CASSEWGDAEAFF.

This chain links TRBV15 with TRBJ1-1; D might be TRBD1 (5 bases). The CDR3 is made up of 12 amino acids. Trimming took off 7 bases at V and 2 bases at J, with 8 bases between the two ends. Germline values: CDR1 LNHNV, CDR2 YYDKDF (reference sequence). CDR3 sequence (DNA): TGTGCCACCACCGGGGACAACACTGAAGCTTTCTTT. It codes for CATTGDNTEAFF.

The genes are TRBV6-5 and TRBJ2-1; possible D gene TRBD1, 5 bases. Germline V CDR1 and CDR2: MNHEY, SVGAGI. The CDR3 is 15 residues long. V was shortened by 6 bases and J by 10 bases, with 22 bases between the two germline ends. In nucleotides, the CDR3 is TGTGCCAGCAGCCCACGGCCACCTAGGGGTTGGGAGCAGTTCTTC. This codes for CASSPRPPRGWEQFF.

This clonotype was detected a few times. This sequence joins TRBV12-3 or TRBV12-4 and TRBJ2-1; a weak D match, TRBD2 (5 bases). The CDR3 covers 13 residues. Trimming took off 1 base at V and 7 bases at J, with 8 bases between the two ends. CDR3 nucleotide sequence: TGTGCCAGCAGTTTAGGTGGGGAGAATGAGCAGTTCTTC. It is translated as CASSLGGENEQFF.

The chain has TRBV6-6 and TRBJ2-1; 9 positions match TRBD1. The length of the CDR3 is 16 residues. J gave up 7 bases and V 5 bases, and 12 bases lay outside the gene matches. Germline loops: CDR1 MNHNY, CDR2 SVGAGI (reference sequence). The CDR3, as DNA: TGTGCCAGCAGTCCCCCGGACAGGGGTGACGGGAATGAGCAGTTCTTC. Translating it yields CASSPPDRGDGNEQFF.

This clonotype has a count of ten or more. Germline and junction disagree at one end, which may indicate a read error. This chain joins TRBV5-1 and TRBJ2-6; D unresolved. Germline assignment: CDR1 SGHRS and CDR2 YFSETQ. The CDR3 has 15 residues. The chain's CDR3 is CASSLDGSGANVLTF. The CDR3 nucleotides read TGTGCCAGCAGCTTAGATGGCTCTGGGGCCAACGTCCTGACTTTC.

The V gene is TRBV27, the J gene TRBJ1-5; D is possibly TRBD1 (6 bases). The CDR3 sequence is 17 residues long. Germline V lookup: CDR1 MNHEY, CDR2 SMNVEV (reference sequence). With 5 bases removed from V and 7 bases from J, the gap between germline ends came to 24 bases. The CDR3 loop reads CASSPRGGAGLGQPQHF. CDR3 nucleotides: TGTGCCAGCAGTCCCCGGGGGGGCGCAGGGCTAGGCCAGCCCCAGCATTTT.

The genes are TRBV3-1 and TRBJ2-3; D is undetermined. This CDR3 has 13 amino acids. Germline-derived CDR1 and CDR2 are LGHDT and YNNKEL (reference sequence). V was trimmed by 2 bases and J by 4 bases, leaving 7 bases between them. CDR3 nucleotides: TGTGCCAGCAGCCAAATAGTCCCAGATACGCAGTATTTT. Residues: CASSQIVPDTQYF.

This chain links TRBV5-5 with TRBJ2-1; 11 bases align to TRBD2. Germline V CDR1 and CDR2: SGHKS, YYEKEE (reference sequence). The CDR3 loop spans 14 amino acids. The J segment lost 7 bases and the V segment lost 4 bases, leaving 4 bases of the junction unmatched. The CDR3 sequence is CASSRGTSGNEQFF. CDR3 sequence (DNA): TGTGCCAGCAGCCGAGGGACTAGCGGAAATGAGCAGTTCTTC.

This clonotype has only a few counts. The gene calls are TRBV20-1 and TRBJ2-1, with D perhaps given as TRBD1 or TRBD2 (7 bases each). Per germline, CDR1 DFQATT and CDR2 SNEGSKA (reference sequence). This CDR3 is 15 amino acids long. Trimming took 6 bases from V and 8 from J, leaving 23 bases between them. As DNA, the CDR3 is TGCAGTGCGTCAGGAGGGGGGGACAGCATCTATGAGCAGTTCTTC. This codes for CSASGGGDSIYEQFF.

This clonotype appeared a few times. V gene TRBV12-3 or TRBV12-4 combines with J gene TRBJ2-6; D unresolved. The CDR3 spans 14 residues. Trimming left V 7 bases short and J 1 base short, with 8 bases between. The CDR3 bases are TGTGCCAGCACCCCACGGTCTGGGGCCAACGTCCTGACTTTC. This translates into CASTPRSGANVLTF.

The V gene is TRBV5-1, the J gene TRBJ2-3; a weak D match, TRBD2 (5 bases). The germline gives CDR1 SGHRS, CDR2 YFSETQ. V gave up 4 bases and J gave up 5 bases, with 14 bases separating them. This CDR3 region has 14 residues. CDR3 sequence (DNA): TGCGCCAGCAGCCTCCGGGATGGGAGAGATACGCAGTATTTT. Its protein product is CASSLRDGRDTQYF.

V and J are TRBV13 and TRBJ2-5; 11 bases match TRBD2. The last part of the DNA fits TRBJ2-7 better; the J call may be wrong. This CDR3 is 19 amino acids long. Germline assignment: CDR1 PRHDT and CDR2 FYEKMQ (reference sequence). The CDR3: CASSLEPTSGAIRSYEQYF. The CDR3 nucleotides read TGTGCCAGCAGCTTAGAACCGACTAGCGGGGCCATCCGCTCCTACGAGCAGTACTTC.

V and J are TRBV5-1 and TRBJ2-7; no definite D call. Germline lookup yields CDR1 SGHRS and CDR2 YFSETQ. The V gene lost 3 bases and the J gene lost 3 bases, with 10 bases spanning the gap. The CDR3 loop spans 13 amino acids. The CDR3 region is CASSSRRRYEQYF. The CDR3, as DNA: TGCGCCAGCAGCTCGAGACGTCGCTACGAGCAGTACTTC.

The chain carries TRBV4-2 and TRBJ2-2; D not resolved. Germline CDR1 and CDR2: LGHNA and YNFKEQ. The CDR3 length is 12 residues. V was cut by 3 bases and J by 4 bases, with 3 bases left in between. This chain's CDR3 is CASSHGTGELFF. The CDR3 DNA follows: TGTGCCAGCAGCCACGGCACCGGGGAGCTGTTTTTT.